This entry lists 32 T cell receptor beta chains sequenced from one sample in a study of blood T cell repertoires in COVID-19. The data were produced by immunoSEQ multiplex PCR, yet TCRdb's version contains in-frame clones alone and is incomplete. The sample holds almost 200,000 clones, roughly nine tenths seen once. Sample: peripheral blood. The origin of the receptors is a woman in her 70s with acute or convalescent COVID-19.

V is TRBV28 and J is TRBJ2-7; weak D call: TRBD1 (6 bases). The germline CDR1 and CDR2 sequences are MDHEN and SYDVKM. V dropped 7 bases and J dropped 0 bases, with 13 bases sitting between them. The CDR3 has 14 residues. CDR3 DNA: TGTGCCAGCACCTCTGGACAGTTCTCCTACGAGCAGTACTTC. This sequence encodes CASTSGQFSYEQYF.

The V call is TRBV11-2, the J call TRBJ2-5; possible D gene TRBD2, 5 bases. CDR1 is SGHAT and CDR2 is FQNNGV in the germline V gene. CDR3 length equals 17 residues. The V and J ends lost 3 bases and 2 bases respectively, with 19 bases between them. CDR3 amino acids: CASSFGGPGPTQETQYF. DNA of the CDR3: TGTGCCAGCAGCTTTGGCGGGCCGGGCCCTACGCAAGAGACCCAGTACTTC.

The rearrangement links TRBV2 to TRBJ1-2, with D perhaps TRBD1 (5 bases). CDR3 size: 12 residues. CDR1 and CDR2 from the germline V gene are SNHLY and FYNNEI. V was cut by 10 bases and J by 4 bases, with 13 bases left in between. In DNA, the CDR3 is TGTGCCACCAAGGGGCGTTTCTATGGCTACACCTTC. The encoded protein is CATKGRFYGYTF.

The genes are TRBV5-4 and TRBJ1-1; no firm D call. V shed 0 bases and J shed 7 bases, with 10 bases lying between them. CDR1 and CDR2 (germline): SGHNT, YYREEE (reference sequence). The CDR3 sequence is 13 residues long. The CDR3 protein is CASSLEWSVEAFF. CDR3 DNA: TGTGCCAGCAGCTTGGAGTGGTCAGTTGAAGCTTTCTTT. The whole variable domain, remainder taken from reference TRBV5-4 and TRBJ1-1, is ETGVTQSPTHLIKTRGQQVTLRCSSQSGHNTVSWYQQALGQGPQFIFQYYREEENGRGNFPPRFSGLQFPNYSSELNVNALELDDSALYLCASSLEWSVEAFFGQGTRLTVV.

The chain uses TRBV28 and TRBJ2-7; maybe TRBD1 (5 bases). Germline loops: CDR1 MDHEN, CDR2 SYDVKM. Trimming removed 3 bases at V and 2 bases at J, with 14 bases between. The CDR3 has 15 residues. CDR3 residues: CASSLGRQGTYEQYF. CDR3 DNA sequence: TGTGCCAGCAGTTTGGGGCGTCAGGGAACCTACGAGCAGTACTTC. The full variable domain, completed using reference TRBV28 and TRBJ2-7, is DVKVTQSSRYLVKRTGEKVFLECVQDMDHENMFWYRQDPGLGLRLIYFSYDVKMKEKGDIPEGYSVSREKKERFSLILESASTNQTSMYLCASSLGRQGTYEQYFGPGTRLTVT.

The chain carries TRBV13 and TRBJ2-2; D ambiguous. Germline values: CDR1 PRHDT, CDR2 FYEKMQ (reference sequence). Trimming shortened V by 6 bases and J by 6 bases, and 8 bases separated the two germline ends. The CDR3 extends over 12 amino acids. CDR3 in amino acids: CASSYFAGELFF. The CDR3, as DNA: TGTGCCAGCAGTTACTTCGCCGGGGAGCTGTTTTTT.

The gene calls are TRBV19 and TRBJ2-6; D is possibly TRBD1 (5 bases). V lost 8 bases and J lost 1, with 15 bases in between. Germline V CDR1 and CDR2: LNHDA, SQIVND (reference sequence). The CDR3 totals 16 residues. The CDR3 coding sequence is TGTGCCAGTGGACCCCAGGGTGGTTCTGGGGCCAACGTCCTGACTTTC. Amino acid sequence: CASGPQGGSGANVLTF.

In DNA form, the CDR3 reads TGTGCCAGCAGCGCTCAGACAGGGACTCAGCCCCAGCATTTT. This sequence encodes CASSAQTGTQPQHF. This chain joins TRBV9 and TRBJ1-5; 7 bases match TRBD1. Looked up from germline, CDR1 is SGDLS and CDR2 is YYNGEE. The trim removed 3 bases at V and 6 bases at J, leaving 6 bases unmatched. The CDR3 spans 14 residues.

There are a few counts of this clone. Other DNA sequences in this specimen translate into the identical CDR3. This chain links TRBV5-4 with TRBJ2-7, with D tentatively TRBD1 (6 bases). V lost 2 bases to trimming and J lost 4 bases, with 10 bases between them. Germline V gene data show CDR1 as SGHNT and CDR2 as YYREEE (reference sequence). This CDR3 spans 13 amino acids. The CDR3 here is CASSLGGGYEQYF. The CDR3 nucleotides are TGTGCCAGCAGCTTAGGGGGTGGGTACGAGCAGTACTTC.

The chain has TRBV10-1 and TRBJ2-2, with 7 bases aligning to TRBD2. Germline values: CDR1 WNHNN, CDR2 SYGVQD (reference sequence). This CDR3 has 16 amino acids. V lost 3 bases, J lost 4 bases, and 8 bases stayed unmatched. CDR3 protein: CASSDPASGFTGELFF. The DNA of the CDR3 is TGCGCCAGCAGTGACCCGGCTAGCGGTTTCACCGGGGAGCTGTTTTTT.

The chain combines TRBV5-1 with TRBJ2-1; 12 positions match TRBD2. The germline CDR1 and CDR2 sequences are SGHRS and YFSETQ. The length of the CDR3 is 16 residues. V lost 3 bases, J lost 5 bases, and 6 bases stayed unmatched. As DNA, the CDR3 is TGCGCCAGCAGCTCCACGGGACTAGCGGGTAACAATGAGCAGTTCTTC. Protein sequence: CASSSTGLAGNNEQFF.

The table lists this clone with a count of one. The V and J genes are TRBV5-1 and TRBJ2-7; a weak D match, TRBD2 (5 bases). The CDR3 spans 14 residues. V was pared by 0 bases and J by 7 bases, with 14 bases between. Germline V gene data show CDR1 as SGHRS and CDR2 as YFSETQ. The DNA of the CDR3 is TGCGCCAGCAGCTTGGAAGATGTCGGGGTGGAGCAGTACTTC. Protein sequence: CASSLEDVGVEQYF.

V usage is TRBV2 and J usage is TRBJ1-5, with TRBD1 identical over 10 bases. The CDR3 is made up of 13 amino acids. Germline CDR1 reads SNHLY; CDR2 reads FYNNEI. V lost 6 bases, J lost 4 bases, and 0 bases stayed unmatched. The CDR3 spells CASRDRGNQPQHF. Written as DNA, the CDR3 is TGTGCCAGCAGGGACAGGGGGAATCAGCCCCAGCATTTT.

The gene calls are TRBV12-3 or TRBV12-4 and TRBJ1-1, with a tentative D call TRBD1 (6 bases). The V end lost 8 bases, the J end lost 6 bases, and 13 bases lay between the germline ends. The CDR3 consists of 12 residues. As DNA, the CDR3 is TGTGCCAGCGGGGGGGGCCACGCTGAAGCTTTCTTT. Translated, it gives CASGGGHAEAFF.

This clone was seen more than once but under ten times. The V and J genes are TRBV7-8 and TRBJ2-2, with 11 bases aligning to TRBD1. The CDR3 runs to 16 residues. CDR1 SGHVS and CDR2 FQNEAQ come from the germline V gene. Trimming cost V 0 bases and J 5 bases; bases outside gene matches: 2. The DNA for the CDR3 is TGTGCCAGCAGCTTAGCTGGGACAGGGGGGACCGGGGAGCTGTTTTTT. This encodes CASSLAGTGGTGELFF.

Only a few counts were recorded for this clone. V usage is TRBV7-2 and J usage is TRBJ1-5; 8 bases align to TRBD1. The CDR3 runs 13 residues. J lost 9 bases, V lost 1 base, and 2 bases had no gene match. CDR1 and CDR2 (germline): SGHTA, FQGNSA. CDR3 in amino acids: CASSLGQGRPQHF. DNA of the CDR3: TGTGCCAGCAGCTTAGGACAGGGGCGGCCCCAGCATTTT.

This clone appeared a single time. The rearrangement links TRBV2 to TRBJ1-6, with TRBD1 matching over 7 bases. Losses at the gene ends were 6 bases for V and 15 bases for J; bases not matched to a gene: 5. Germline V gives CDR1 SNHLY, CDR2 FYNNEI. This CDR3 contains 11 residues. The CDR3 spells CASRGDRGLHF. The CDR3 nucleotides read TGTGCCAGCAGGGGGGACAGAGGCCTCCACTTT.

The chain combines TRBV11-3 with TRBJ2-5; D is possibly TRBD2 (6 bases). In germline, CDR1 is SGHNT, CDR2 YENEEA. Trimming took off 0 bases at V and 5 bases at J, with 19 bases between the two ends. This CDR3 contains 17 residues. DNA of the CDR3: TGTGCCAGCAGCTTAGATCTCACGGGGGTCAGGTGGGAGACCCAGTACTTC. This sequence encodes CASSLDLTGVRWETQYF.

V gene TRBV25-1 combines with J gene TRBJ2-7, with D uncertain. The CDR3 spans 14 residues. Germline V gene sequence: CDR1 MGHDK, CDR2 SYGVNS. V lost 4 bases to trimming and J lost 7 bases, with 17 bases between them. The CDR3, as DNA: TGTGCCAGCAGTGTAAACACCCGATCGGGTGAGCAGTACTTC. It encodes CASSVNTRSGEQYF.

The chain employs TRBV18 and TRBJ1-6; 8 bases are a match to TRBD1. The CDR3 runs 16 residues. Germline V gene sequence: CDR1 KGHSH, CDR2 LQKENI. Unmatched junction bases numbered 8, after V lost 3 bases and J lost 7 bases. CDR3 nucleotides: TGTGCCAGCTCACCCACGGACAGGGCAAAAAATTCACCCCTCCACTTT. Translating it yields CASSPTDRAKNSPLHF.

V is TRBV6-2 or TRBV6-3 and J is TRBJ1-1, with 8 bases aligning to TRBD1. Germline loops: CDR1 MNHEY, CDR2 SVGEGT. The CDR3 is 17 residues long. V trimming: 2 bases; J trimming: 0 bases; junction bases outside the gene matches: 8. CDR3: CASSYLGQGLLNTEAFF. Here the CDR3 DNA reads TGTGCCAGCAGTTACCTAGGACAGGGCCTTCTGAACACTGAAGCTTTCTTT.

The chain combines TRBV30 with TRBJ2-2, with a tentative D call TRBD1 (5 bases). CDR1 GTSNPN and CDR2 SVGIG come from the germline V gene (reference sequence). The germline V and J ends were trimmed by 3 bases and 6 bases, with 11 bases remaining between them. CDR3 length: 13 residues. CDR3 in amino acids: CAWRGQDSGELFF. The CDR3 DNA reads TGTGCCTGGAGAGGACAAGACTCCGGGGAGCTGTTTTTT.

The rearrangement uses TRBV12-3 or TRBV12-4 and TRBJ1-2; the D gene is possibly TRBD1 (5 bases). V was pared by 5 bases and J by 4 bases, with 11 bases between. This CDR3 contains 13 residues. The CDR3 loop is CASSRDRAYGYTF. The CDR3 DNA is TGTGCCAGCAGTCGAGACAGAGCCTATGGCTACACCTTC.

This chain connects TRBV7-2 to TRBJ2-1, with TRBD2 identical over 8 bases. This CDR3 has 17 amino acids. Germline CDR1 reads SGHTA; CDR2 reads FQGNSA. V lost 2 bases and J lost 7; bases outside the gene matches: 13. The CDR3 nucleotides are TGTGCCAGCAGCTTAACACCCGGGACTAGTAGGGCTAATGAGCAGTTCTTC. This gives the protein CASSLTPGTSRANEQFF.

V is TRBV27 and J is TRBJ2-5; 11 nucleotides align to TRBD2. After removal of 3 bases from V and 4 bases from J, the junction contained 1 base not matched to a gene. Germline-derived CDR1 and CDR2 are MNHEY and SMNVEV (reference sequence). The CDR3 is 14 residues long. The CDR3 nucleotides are TGTGCCAGCAGTTTGGGGACTAGCGGAGAGACCCAGTACTTC. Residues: CASSLGTSGETQYF.

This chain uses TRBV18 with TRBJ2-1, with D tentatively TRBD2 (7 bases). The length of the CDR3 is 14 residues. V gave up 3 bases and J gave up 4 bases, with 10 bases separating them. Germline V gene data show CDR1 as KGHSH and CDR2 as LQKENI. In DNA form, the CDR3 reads TGTGCCAGCTCACCGGGGGGGCTGTACAATGAGCAGTTCTTC. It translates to CASSPGGLYNEQFF.

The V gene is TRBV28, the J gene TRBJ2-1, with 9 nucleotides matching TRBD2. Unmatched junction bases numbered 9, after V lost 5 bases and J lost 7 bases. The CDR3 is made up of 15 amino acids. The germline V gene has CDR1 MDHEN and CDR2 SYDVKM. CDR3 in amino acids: CASSTRVAGVNEQFF. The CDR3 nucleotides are TGTGCCAGCAGTACCCGGGTAGCGGGAGTAAATGAGCAGTTCTTC.

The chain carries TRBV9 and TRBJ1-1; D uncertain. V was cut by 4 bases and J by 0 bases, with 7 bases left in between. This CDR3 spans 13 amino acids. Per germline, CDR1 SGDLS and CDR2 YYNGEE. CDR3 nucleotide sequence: TGTGCCAGCAGCCCTACCATGAACACTGAAGCTTTCTTT. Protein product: CASSPTMNTEAFF. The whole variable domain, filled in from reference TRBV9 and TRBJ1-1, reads DSGVTQTPKHLITATGQRVTLRCSPRSGDLSVYWYQQSLDQGLQFLIQYYNGEERAKGNILERFSAQQFPDLHSELNLSSLELGDSALYFCASSPTMNTEAFFGQGTRLTVV.

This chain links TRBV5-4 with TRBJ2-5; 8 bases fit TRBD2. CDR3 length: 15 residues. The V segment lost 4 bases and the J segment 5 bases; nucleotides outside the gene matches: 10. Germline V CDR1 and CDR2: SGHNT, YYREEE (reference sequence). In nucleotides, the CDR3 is TGTGCCAGCAGCCCACGAGCGGGAGTAGGTGAGACCCAGTACTTC. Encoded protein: CASSPRAGVGETQYF.

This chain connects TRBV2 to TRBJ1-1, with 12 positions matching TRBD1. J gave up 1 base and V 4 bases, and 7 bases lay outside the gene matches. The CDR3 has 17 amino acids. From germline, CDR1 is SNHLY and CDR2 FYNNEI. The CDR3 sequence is CASSGDRGRERNTEAFF. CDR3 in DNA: TGTGCCAGCAGTGGGGACAGGGGGCGAGAAAGGAACACTGAAGCTTTCTTT.

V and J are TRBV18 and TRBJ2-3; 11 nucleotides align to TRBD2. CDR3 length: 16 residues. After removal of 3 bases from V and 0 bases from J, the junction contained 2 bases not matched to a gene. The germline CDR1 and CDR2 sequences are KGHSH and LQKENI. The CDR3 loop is CASSPLAGGSTDTQYF. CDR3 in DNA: TGTGCCAGCTCACCCCTAGCGGGGGGAAGCACAGATACGCAGTATTTT.

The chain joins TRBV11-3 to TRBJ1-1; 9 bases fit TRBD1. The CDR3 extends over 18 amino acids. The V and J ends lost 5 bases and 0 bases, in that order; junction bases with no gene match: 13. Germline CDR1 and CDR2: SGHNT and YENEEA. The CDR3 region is CASSPGQGDPSMNTEAFF. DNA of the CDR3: TGTGCCAGCAGCCCGGGACAGGGAGACCCGTCGATGAACACTGAAGCTTTCTTT.